This entry concerns a single T cell receptor (beta chain). Its antigen has not been determined. Base qualities are missing; no much larger clone stands one base away. Libraries were prepared through the immunoSEQ multiplex PCR assay. To provide template for TCR sequencing, every sample had RNA extracted and reverse transcribed into cDNA. First-strand cDNA was synthesized using SuperScript III with a 2:1 mix of oligo-dT and random hexamers. Amplification bias was assessed with a synthetic immune receptor repertoire, and residual bias was removed computationally. Under the source paper's analysis protocol: After raw reads were preprocessed to remove errors, the CDR3 was defined following IMGT conventions as running from the conserved cysteine to phenylalanine. To get clonality, Shannon entropy was normalized by log2 of the number of productive unique TCRs and the result was subtracted from 1. CD4 or CD8 identity of scalp clones was inferred by cross-referencing scalp TCRbeta sequences with sorted blood CD4 and CD8 repertoires. The immuneACCESS repertoire file appears here via TCRdb, limited to in-frame rearrangements. These files lack a portion of the clones; in checked studies, under half of the deficit traces to unresolved V genes, and the cause of the others is not known. Clone size and V and J calls were adopted from that table, with D and trimming inferred from the DNA. This sample is represented by fewer than 200,000 clones; 65% to 75% of them were singletons. Approximately 10% of the sample belongs to the ten largest clones.

This sample stems from a study of CD8+ T cells in alopecia areata (dated by TCRdb to the late 2010s). Background on the whole study: The treated patients took part in an open-label pilot trial in which moderate-to-severe alopecia areata was treated with oral tofacitinib at 5 to 10 mg twice daily. Patients received tofacitinib for 6 to 18 months and were then followed off drug for 6 months to check for delayed response and recurrence. In both human patients and the C3H/HeJ mouse model, the study applied high-throughput TCRbeta sequencing to look at T cell clonal expansion in alopecia areata. Scalp tissue and sorted CD4+ and CD8+ peripheral blood T cells from patchy and totalis/universalis alopecia areata patients and from healthy controls were covered by human TCRbeta sequencing. Biopsies were taken from tofacitinib-treated patients at baseline and again at 4 and 24 weeks into treatment, and several of those patients also had a later scalp biopsy. Scalp clonality was compared among normal scalp (n=4), patchy alopecia areata scalp (n=8), and alopecia totalis/universalis scalp (n=8). RNA was extracted with the PAXgene miRNA kit for fixed scalp, the miRNeasy kit for PBMCs, and the RNeasy kit for mouse skin. TCRbeta CDR3 regions were amplified by immunoSEQ multiplex PCR with 35 Vbeta forward and 13 Jbeta reverse primers. Overall study outcomes, separate from this receptor: TCR sequences shared between patients were less clear than in mice, possibly partly because of HLA diversity in the patient population. Resident alphabeta T cells in normal human skin are also sequenced, complicating scalp TCR repertoire analysis, unlike mouse skin dominated by gammadelta T cells. Higher clonality and more expanded CD8+ clones were observed in lesional scalp than in normal scalp, particularly in alopecia totalis/universalis, a finding suggestive of antigenic drive.

Explained via the paper, the time point label denotes: baseline before oral tofacitinib. From alopecia areata patients, peripheral blood was collected along with lesional scalp punch biopsies. PBMCs were isolated by density centrifugation and stained for CD3, CD4 and CD8, after which CD4+ and CD8+ T cells were sorted on a FACSAria. Per the germline V gene, MNHEY is the CDR1 and SVGAGI is the CDR2. The germline ends are 7 bases apart after V is trimmed by 2 bases and J by 0 bases. The CDR3 contains 14 residues, cysteine and phenylalanine counted. Of all the DNA, just the CDR3 is kept, 42 bases in frame from base 1.

This clonotype was sampled from a human donor with alopecia areata. The chain couples TRBV6-5 to TRBJ1-2; the D gene is possibly TRBD1, with 5 bases matching. The starting material was CD8+ T cells sorted from blood, obtained at week 0. At the DNA level, the sequence is TGTGCCAGCAGTTACGTGGGGGCTAACTATGGCTACACCTTC. The encoded protein is CASSYVGANYGYTF.